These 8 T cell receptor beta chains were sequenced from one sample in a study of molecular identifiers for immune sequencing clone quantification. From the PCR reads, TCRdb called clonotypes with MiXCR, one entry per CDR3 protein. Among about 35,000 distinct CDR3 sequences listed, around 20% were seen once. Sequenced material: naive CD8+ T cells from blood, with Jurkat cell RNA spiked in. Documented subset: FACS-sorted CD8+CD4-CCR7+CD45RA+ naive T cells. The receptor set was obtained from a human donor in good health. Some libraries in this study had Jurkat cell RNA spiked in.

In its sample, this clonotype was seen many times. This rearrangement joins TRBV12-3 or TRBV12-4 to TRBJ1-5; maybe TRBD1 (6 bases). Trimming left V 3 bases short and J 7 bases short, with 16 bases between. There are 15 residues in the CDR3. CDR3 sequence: CASSFSGASGQPQHF. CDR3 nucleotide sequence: TGTGCCAGCAGTTTTTCGGGGGCCTCCGGGCAGCCCCAGCATTTT.

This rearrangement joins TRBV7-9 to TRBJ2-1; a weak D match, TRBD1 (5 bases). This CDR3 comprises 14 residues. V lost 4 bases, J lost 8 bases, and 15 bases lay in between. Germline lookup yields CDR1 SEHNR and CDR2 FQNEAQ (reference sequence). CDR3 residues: CASSSGLTVDEQFF. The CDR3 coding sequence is TGTGCCAGCAGCTCAGGGTTAACGGTTGATGAGCAGTTCTTC.

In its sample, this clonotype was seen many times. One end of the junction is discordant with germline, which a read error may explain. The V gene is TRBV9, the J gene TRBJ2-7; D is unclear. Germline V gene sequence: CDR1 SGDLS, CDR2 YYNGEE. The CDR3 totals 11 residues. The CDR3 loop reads CPCRFQYEQYF. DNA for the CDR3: TGCCCCTGTCGGTTCCAGTACGAGCAGTACTTC.

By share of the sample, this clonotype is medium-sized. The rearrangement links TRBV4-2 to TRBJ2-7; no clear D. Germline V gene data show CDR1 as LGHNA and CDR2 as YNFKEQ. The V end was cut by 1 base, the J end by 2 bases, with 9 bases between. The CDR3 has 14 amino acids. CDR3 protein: CASSQGWNTYEQYF. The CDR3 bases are TGTGCCAGCAGCCAAGGGTGGAATACCTACGAGCAGTACTTC.

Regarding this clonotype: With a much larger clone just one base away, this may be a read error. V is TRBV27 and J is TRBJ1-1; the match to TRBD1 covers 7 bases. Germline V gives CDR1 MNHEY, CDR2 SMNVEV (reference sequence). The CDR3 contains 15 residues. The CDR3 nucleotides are TGTGTCAGCAGTCCTCGACAGGGCGTGAACACTGAAGCTTTCTTT. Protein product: CVSSPRQGVNTEAFF.

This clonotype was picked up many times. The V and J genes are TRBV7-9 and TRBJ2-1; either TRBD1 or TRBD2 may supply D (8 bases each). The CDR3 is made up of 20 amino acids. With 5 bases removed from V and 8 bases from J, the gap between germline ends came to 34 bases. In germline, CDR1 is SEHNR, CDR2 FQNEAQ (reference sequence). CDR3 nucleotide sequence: TGTGCCAGCAGCAAACAATCGGCAGGGGGCCCGGGAGGGCCGCCGGATGAGCAGTTCTTC. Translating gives CASSKQSAGGPGGPPDEQFF. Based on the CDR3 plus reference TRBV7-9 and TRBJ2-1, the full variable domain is DTGVSQNPRHKITKRGQNVTFRCDPISEHNRLYWYRQTLGQGPEFLTYFQNEAQLEKSRLLSDRFSAERPKGSFSTLEIQRTEQGDSAMYLCASSKQSAGGPGGPPDEQFFGPGTRLTVL.

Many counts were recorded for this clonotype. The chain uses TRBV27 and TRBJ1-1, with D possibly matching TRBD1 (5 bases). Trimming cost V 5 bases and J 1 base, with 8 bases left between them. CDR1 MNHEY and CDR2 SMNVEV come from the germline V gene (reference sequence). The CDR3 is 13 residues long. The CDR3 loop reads CASSVDRNTEAFF. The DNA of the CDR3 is TGTGCCAGCAGTGTTGACAGGAACACTGAAGCTTTCTTT.

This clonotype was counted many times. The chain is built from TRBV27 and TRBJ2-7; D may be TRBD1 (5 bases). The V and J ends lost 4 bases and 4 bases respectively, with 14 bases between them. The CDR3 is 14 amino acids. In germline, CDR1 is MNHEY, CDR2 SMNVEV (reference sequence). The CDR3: CASSSLDSDYEQYF. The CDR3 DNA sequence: TGTGCCAGCAGTTCCCTTGACAGCGATTACGAGCAGTACTTC.